The 16 T cell receptor beta chains below were found in one sample sequenced in a study of molecular identifiers for immune sequencing clone quantification. TCRdb called the PCR reads again in MiXCR, with one record for every CDR3 protein. This table has around 460,000 distinct CDR3 sequences, 25% appearing once. Sequencing was performed on naive CD8+ T cells from blood, with Jurkat cell RNA spiked in. Subset denoted: FACS-sorted CD8+CD4-CCR7+CD45RA+ naive T cells. All receptors come from a human donor in good health. Some libraries in this study had Jurkat cell RNA spiked in.

This clonotype was detected a few times. The CDR3: CAWGNSYQETQYF. The CDR3 bases are TGTGCCTGGGGAAACAGCTACCAAGAGACCCAGTACTTC. The V and J genes are TRBV30 and TRBJ2-5; D ambiguous. The CDR3 consists of 13 residues. Germline V gene sequence: CDR1 GTSNPN, CDR2 SVGIG (reference sequence). V dropped 5 bases and J dropped 0 bases, with 10 bases sitting between them.

For this clonotype: A much larger clone is a single base away; this may be a read error. The genes are TRBV29-1 and TRBJ1-2, with TRBD1 as a possible D gene (5 bases). Germline loops: CDR1 SQVTM, CDR2 ANQGSEA. The CDR3 runs 13 residues. The CDR3 here is CGVVVWTLYGYTF. The CDR3 DNA reads as TGCGGCGTTGTAGTGTGGACACTCTATGGCTACACCTTC.

This clonotype was counted a single time. The chain combines TRBV6-5 with TRBJ2-1; D may be TRBD2 (6 bases). CDR1 MNHEY and CDR2 SVGAGI come from the germline V gene. The CDR3 is made up of 13 amino acids. Trimming took off 1 base at V and 9 bases at J, with 10 bases between the two ends. The CDR3 coding sequence is TGTGCCAGCAGTTACTACGCGGAGGGTGAGCAGTTCTTC. Protein product: CASSYYAEGEQFF.

A few counts support this clonotype. This chain links TRBV6-2 or TRBV6-3 with TRBJ2-1; 8 bases map to TRBD1. V was pared by 2 bases and J by 9 bases, with 6 bases of the junction left unmatched. Germline V gene sequence: CDR1 MNHEY, CDR2 SVGEGT. The CDR3 has 14 residues. The CDR3 sequence: CASSYAGGAGEQFF. CDR3 coding DNA: TGTGCCAGCAGTTACGCAGGGGGCGCAGGTGAGCAGTTCTTC.

The chain carries TRBV5-1 and TRBJ2-1, with 7 bases fitting TRBD2. V lost 4 bases and J lost 8; bases outside the gene matches: 9. Germline values: CDR1 SGHRS, CDR2 YFSETQ. The CDR3 extends over 14 amino acids. The CDR3 bases are TGCGCCAGCAGCGGGAGGACTAGGGTCGATGAGCAGTTCTTC. Amino acid sequence: CASSGRTRVDEQFF.

On this clonotype itself: The junction does not match germline at one end; this may be a read error. This chain uses TRBV14 with TRBJ1-3, with D unclear. Germline V gives CDR1 SGHDN, CDR2 FVKESK. The CDR3 is 15 amino acids. CDR3 sequence: CASSQGFGTGNAIYF. CDR3 sequence (DNA): TGTGCCAGCAGCCAAGGTTTTGGTACTGGAAACGCCATATATTTT.

The chain has TRBV19 and TRBJ2-1; weak D call: TRBD2 (6 bases). Germline loops: CDR1 LNHDA, CDR2 SQIVND (reference sequence). V was clipped by 2 bases and J by 6 bases, with 8 bases between them. The CDR3 is 13 amino acids. DNA for the CDR3: TGTGCCAGTAGTATAATGGGGGGCAATGAGCAGTTCTTC. Its protein is CASSIMGGNEQFF.

This clonotype came up a few times. One end of the junction fails to match germline, which may point to a read error. The J gene is TRBJ1-1, the V gene TRBV14, with D uncertain. Germline V gene lookup returns CDR1 SGHDN and CDR2 FVKESK. There are 12 residues in the CDR3. CDR3 region: CASSHGRVEAYF. CDR3 coding DNA: TGTGCCAGCAGCCACGGGCGGGTTGAAGCTTACTTT.

There are many counts of this clonotype. J is TRBJ2-1 and V is TRBV7-2, with D possibly matching TRBD2 (5 bases). Between the trimmed V and J ends, which lost 2 bases and 3 bases, there was a span of 17 bases. Per germline, CDR1 SGHTA and CDR2 FQGNSA. The CDR3 spans 17 residues. CDR3: CASSLLVAGVYYNEQFF. CDR3 DNA: TGTGCCAGCAGCTTATTAGTCGCCGGGGTATACTACAATGAGCAGTTCTTC.

This clonotype was found many times. V usage is TRBV20-1 and J usage is TRBJ2-3, with 15 nucleotides matching TRBD2. In germline, CDR1 is DFQATT, CDR2 SNEGSKA (reference sequence). With V trimmed by 6 bases and J by 5 bases, 15 bases remained unmatched. The CDR3 spans 18 residues. CDR3 in DNA: TGCAGTGCCACGGGACTAGCGGGAGGCCTCCCTTGGGAAGATACGCAGTATTTT. Protein product: CSATGLAGGLPWEDTQYF.

The genes are TRBV14 and TRBJ2-7; possibly TRBD1 for D (5 bases). This CDR3 has 15 residues. Per germline, CDR1 SGHDN and CDR2 FVKESK. Trimming took off 0 bases at V and 2 bases at J, with 11 bases between the two ends. As DNA, the CDR3 is TGTGCCAGCAGCCAAGAGACAGTCTTCCCCTACGAGCAGTACTTC. Its translation: CASSQETVFPYEQYF.

This clonotype was counted between two and nine times. A much larger clonotype is one base distant, so this may be a read error. The chain couples TRBV4-2 to TRBJ1-5, with 8 bases fitting TRBD1. Germline CDR1 LGHNA, CDR2 YNFKEQ. CDR3 length: 15 residues. The CDR3 sequence: CASRADRASNRPQHF. CDR3 sequence (DNA): TGTGCCAGCAGAGCGGACAGGGCCAGCAATCGGCCCCAGCATTTT.

This clonotype was observed a handful of times. V gene TRBV4-1 combines with J gene TRBJ1-6; D uncertain. Germline CDR1 MGHRA, CDR2 YSYEKL. Trimming shortened V by 4 bases and J by 0 bases, and 10 bases separated the two germline ends. CDR3 length: 16 residues. This chain's CDR3 is CASSRTPGSYNSPLHF. In nucleotides, the CDR3 is TGCGCCAGCAGCCGGACCCCAGGCTCCTATAATTCACCCCTCCACTTT.

This clonotype has a count of ten or more. This chain uses TRBV20-1 with TRBJ1-1; no firm D call. Trimming left V 0 bases short and J 6 bases short, with 23 bases between. Germline V gives CDR1 DFQATT, CDR2 SNEGSKA (reference sequence). This CDR3 has 17 amino acids. The CDR3 sequence is CSARDLGGLSGKAEAFF. In DNA form, the CDR3 reads TGCAGTGCTAGAGATTTAGGCGGTTTATCGGGGAAGGCTGAAGCTTTCTTT.

This clonotype was seen only a few times. The CDR3 here is CASSESPGTPPPDTQYF. The CDR3 nucleotides are TGTGCCAGCAGTGAGTCACCCGGGACCCCACCCCCAGATACGCAGTATTTT. This chain links TRBV6-1 with TRBJ2-3, with D perhaps assigned TRBD1 or TRBD2 (5 bases each). The CDR3 totals 17 residues. Germline CDR1 MNHNS, CDR2 SASEGT. Trimming removed 3 bases at V and 4 bases at J, with 20 bases between.

Only a few counts were recorded for this clonotype. The chain recombines TRBV10-3 with TRBJ2-1; 9 bases match TRBD1. V dropped 6 bases and J dropped 5; count of bases not matched to a gene: 8. Per the germline V gene, CDR1 is ENHRY and CDR2 is SYGVKD. CDR3 length equals 15 residues. The chain's CDR3 is CAISNPGQGNNEQFF. The CDR3 coding sequence is TGTGCCATCAGCAACCCGGGACAGGGTAACAATGAGCAGTTCTTC.